This TCR beta chain was found in a study of human T cells and chemical hapten exposure (dated by TCRdb to the early 2020s). With respect to the entire study: Libraries were pooled for sequencing, and variation in per-sample TCR yields was attributed mainly to small differences in library volumes within the pool. The study tracked peripheral blood TCR repertoire changes in vivo during primary and secondary sensitization to the hapten diphenylcyclopropenone (DPC) in alopecia patients. Both TCR alpha and TCR beta chains were sequenced from each blood RNA sample. General conclusions and limits of the study: Repeated subsampling changed both the strength of the expansion versus patch-test correlation and the threshold at which the correlation became significant. No change with DPC sensitization was found in the number of TCRs above 1 in 1000 frequency, and no evidence of global repertoire structure alterations was found.

Library preparation employed 5' RACE. Sequenced using an Illumina MiSeq. During library preparation, unique molecular identifiers were attached to individual cDNA molecules so that TCRs could be counted in a quantitative, reproducible way. Turning to the authors' computational methods: A median of around 96,000 TCRs per sample was observed, with a range of roughly 20,000 to 700,000. The Decombinator software suite was used to annotate V, J and CDR3 in the TCR reads. For the PS versus PT1 abundance plots, all samples were subsampled to the same number of TCRs (28,000). TCRs were defined as expanded if absent before sensitization and observed at least eight times at the 2-week time point. TCRdb cleaned the public reads at Q25 with fastp, built clones with MiXCR and kept in-frame beta chains. For every CDR3 protein sequence, its rows merge into one entry that carries the most common genes and DNA. The V and J calls and clone size come from TCRdb's table, not from the authors' own analysis. This sample comprises 95,000 to 120,000 distinct CDR3 sequences, around 20% of them detected only once. Around 2.8% of the sample lies in the top ten.

For CDR1 and CDR2, the germline V gene lists SGHDT and YYEEEE. Counted from cysteine to phenylalanine, this CDR3 has 17 amino acids. Just CDR3 DNA is preserved here, 51 bases in frame from base 1. V is cut back by 2 bases and J by 0 bases, with 6 bases in the junction unmatched. This clonotype was seen a few times. The clone's antigen remains unknown. No much larger clone exists at a distance of one base, and base qualities are not known. Total RNA was isolated from unfractionated whole blood collected in Tempus Blood RNA tubes. A few healthy volunteers were used as TCR sequencing controls and were bled at day 0, 2 weeks and 6 weeks.

This sequence originates from a human donor in good health. Recombination linked TRBV5-6 to TRBJ2-1, and 9 junctional nucleotides match TRBD2. The CDR3 region: CASSFTSGRSSYNEQFF. In nucleotides, the sequence is TGTGCCAGCAGCTTCACTAGCGGGCGAAGCTCCTACAATGAGCAGTTCTTC. Extended through the reference TRBV5-6 and TRBJ2-1 proteins, this CDR3 yields the full variable domain: DAGVTQSPTHLIKTRGQQVTLRCSPKSGHDTVSWYQQALGQGPQFIFQYYEEEERQRGNFPDRFSGHQFPNYSSELNVNALLLGDSALYLCASSFTSGRSSYNEQFFGPGTRLTVL.